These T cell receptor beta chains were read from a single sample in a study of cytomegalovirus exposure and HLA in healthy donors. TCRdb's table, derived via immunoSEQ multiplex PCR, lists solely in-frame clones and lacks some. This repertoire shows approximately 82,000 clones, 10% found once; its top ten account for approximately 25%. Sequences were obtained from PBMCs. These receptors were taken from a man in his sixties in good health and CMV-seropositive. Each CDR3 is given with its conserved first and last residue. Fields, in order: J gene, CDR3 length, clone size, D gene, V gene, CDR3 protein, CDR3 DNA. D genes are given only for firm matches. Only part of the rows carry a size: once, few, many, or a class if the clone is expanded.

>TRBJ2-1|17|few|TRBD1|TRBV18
CASSPPRWSGGVNEQFF
TGTGCCAGCTCACCCCCCCGGTGGTCAGGGGGCGTTAACGAGCAGTTCTTC
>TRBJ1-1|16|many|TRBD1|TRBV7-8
CASSQFWTGLNTEAFF
TGTGCCAGCAGCCAATTTTGGACAGGATTGAACACTGAAGCTTTCTTT
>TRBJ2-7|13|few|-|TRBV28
CASSFQGLYEQYF
TGTGCCAGCAGTTTTCAGGGACTTTACGAGCAGTACTTC
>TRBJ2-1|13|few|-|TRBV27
CASSLGRSDEQFF
TGTGCCAGCAGTCTGGGGCGTTCGGATGAGCAGTTCTTC
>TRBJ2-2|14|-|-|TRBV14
CASSPRLRAGELFF
TGTGCCAGCAGCCCCCGGTTGCGGGCCGGGGAGCTGTTTTTT
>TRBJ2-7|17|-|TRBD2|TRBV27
CASSLSYGAGGSYEQYF
TGTGCCAGCAGTTTATCCTACGGAGCGGGAGGTTCCTACGAGCAGTACTTC
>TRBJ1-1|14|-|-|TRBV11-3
CASSLEGGNTEAFF
TGTGCCAGCAGCTTAGAAGGGGGGAACACTGAAGCTTTCTTT
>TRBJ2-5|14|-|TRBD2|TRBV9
CASSAGLAAETQYF
TGTGCCAGCAGCGCCGGACTAGCAGCAGAGACCCAGTACTTC
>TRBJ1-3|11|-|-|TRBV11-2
CASSYGGTIYF
TGTGCCAGCAGCTACGGGGGCACCATATATTTT
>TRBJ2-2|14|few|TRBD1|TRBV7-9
CASRLGQGAGELFF
TGTGCCAGCAGACTGGGACAGGGGGCCGGGGAGCTGTTTTTT
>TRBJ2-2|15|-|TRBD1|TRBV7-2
CASSLAQGTAGELFF
TGTGCCAGCAGCTTAGCGCAGGGGACAGCCGGGGAGCTGTTTTTT
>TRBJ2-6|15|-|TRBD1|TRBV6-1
CASSRDRGGANVLTF
TGTGCCAGCAGTAGGGACAGGGGTGGGGCCAACGTCCTGACTTTC
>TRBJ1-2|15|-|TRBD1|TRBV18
CASSPLTGGSYGYTF
TGTGCCAGCTCACCCCTGACAGGGGGAAGCTATGGCTACACCTTC
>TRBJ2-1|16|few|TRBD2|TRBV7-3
CASSPLGAGGNNEQFF
TGTGCCAGCAGCCCTCTGGGAGCGGGGGGAAACAATGAGCAGTTCTTC
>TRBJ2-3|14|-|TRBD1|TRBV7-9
CASSLGQGYDTQYF
TGTGCCAGCAGCTTAGGACAGGGCTACGATACGCAGTATTTT
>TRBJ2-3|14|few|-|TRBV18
CASSQRVGTDTQYF
TGTGCCAGCTCGCAGCGGGTAGGCACAGATACGCAGTATTTT
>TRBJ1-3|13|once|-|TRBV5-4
CASSSWAGNTIYF
TGTGCCAGCAGCTCTTGGGCGGGGAACACCATATATTTT
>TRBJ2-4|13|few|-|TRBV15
CATSRQGGYIQYF
TGTGCCACCAGCCGGCAGGGGGGATACATTCAGTACTTC
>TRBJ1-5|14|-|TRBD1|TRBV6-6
CASSSGGSNQPQHF
TGTGCCAGCAGTTCAGGGGGAAGCAATCAGCCCCAGCATTTT
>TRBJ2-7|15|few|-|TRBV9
CASSALLGAGNEQYF
TGTGCCAGCAGCGCCCTTCTAGGGGCTGGAAACGAGCAGTACTTC
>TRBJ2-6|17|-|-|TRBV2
CARSRGSVSSGANVLTF
TGTGCCAGATCCAGGGGCTCCGTTAGCTCTGGGGCCAACGTCCTGACTTTC
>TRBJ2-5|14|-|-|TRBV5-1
CASSLGLRGETQYF
TGCGCCAGCAGCTTGGGACTAAGAGGAGAGACCCAGTACTTC
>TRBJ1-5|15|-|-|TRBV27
CASTWGVWRNQPQHF
TGTGCCAGCACCTGGGGCGTATGGCGGAATCAGCCCCAGCATTTT
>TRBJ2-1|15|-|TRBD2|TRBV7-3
CASSPTSGRYNEQFF
TGTGCCAGCAGCCCGACTAGCGGGAGGTACAATGAGCAGTTCTTC
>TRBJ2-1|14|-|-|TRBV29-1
CSVRPSGRGNEQFF
TGCAGCGTTCGCCCTTCGGGTAGGGGCAATGAGCAGTTCTTC
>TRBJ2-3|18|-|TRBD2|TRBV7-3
CASSLTFSGRAGADTQYF
TGTGCCAGCAGCTTAACATTTAGCGGGAGGGCGGGCGCAGATACGCAGTATTTT
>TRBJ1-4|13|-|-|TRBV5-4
CASKDSENEKLFF
TGTGCCAGCAAGGACAGCGAAAATGAAAAACTGTTTTTT
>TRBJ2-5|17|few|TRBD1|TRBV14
CASSQAWDRGFQETQYF
TGTGCCAGCAGCCAGGCCTGGGACAGGGGATTCCAAGAGACCCAGTACTTC
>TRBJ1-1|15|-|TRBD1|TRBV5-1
CASSSRQGKDTEAFF
TGCGCCAGCAGCTCCAGACAGGGTAAGGACACTGAAGCTTTCTTT
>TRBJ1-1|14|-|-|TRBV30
CAWSEGTWNTEAFF
TGTGCCTGGAGTGAAGGGACATGGAACACTGAAGCTTTCTTT
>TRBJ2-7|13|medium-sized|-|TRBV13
CASSQGGSYEQYF
TGTGCCAGCAGCCAGGGGGGCTCCTACGAGCAGTACTTC
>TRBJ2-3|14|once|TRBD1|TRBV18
CASSRQGAEDTQYF
TGTGCCAGCTCAAGACAGGGGGCTGAAGATACGCAGTATTTT
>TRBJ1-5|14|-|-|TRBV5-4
CASSSGTGVQPQHF
TGTGCCAGCAGCTCTGGAACGGGTGTTCAGCCCCAGCATTTT
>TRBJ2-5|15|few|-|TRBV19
CASSTSGGGKETQYF
TGTGCCAGTAGTACCTCCGGGGGAGGCAAAGAGACCCAGTACTTC
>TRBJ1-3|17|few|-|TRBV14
CASSQVGLRGSGNTIYF
TGTGCCAGCAGCCAAGTCGGGCTCAGGGGCTCTGGAAACACCATATATTTT
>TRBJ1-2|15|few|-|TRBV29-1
CSVENRRQTNYGYTF
TGCAGCGTTGAAAATCGCCGACAAACTAACTATGGCTACACCTTC
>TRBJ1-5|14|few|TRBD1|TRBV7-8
CASSGQGLNQPQHF
TGTGCCAGCAGTGGACAGGGATTAAACCAGCCCCAGCATTTT
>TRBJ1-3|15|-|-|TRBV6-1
CASSEARTVGNTIYF
TGTGCCAGCAGTGAAGCTCGCACGGTAGGAAACACCATATATTTT